The clone carrying this TCR beta chain appeared many times. This sample is part of a study of T cells in Graves' hyperthyroidism and ophthalmopathy. Amplified regions were TCR beta CDR3 sequences from RNA transcripts. The TCR CDR3 first-round RT-PCR relied on the HTBI primer set. A single record per CDR3 protein comes from TCRdb applying MiXCR to the multiplex PCR reads. The sample includes about 420,000 distinct CDR3 sequences, about a sixth of them seen just once. CDR1 and CDR2 (germline): SGDLS, YYNGEE. This CDR3 is built from 15 residues. V was shortened by 0 bases and J by 1 base, with 9 bases between the two germline ends.

Sequencing was done on a sample of blood. This chain joins TRBV9 and TRBJ2-3; D is undetermined. The sequence derives from a woman aged 18-30 years with Graves' hyperthyroidism. DNA for the CDR3: TGTGCCAGCAGCGTAGAAGGGATCCGCACAGATACGCAGTATTTT. It codes for CASSVEGIRTDTQYF.